The 9 T cell receptor beta chains below were found in one sample sequenced in a study of T-cell memory formation after mild COVID-19. MiXCR was run by TCRdb on the 5' RACE reads, yielding one entry per CDR3 protein. Here the sample spans around 340,000 distinct CDR3 sequences, around a fifth being singletons. The specimen sequenced was PBMCs or a T cell subset sorted from them (not recorded which). These receptors were collected from an adult woman who had mild COVID-19 (a few samples of this study predate the infection). Cell type and time point are not known.

This clonotype has only a few counts. The V gene is TRBV6-5, the J gene TRBJ2-1; weak D call: TRBD1 (6 bases). This CDR3 has 16 residues. V was clipped by 5 bases and J by 2 bases, with 16 bases between them. Germline CDR1 and CDR2: MNHEY and SVGAGI. In DNA form, the CDR3 reads TGTGCCAGCAGTGCAAGGGACACCCCGACCTACAATGAGCAGTTCTTC. This translates into CASSARDTPTYNEQFF.

The chain couples TRBV7-2 to TRBJ2-2; D is unclear. CDR1 is SGHTA, CDR2 FQGNSA, per germline. The V and J ends lost 5 bases and 6 bases respectively, with 13 bases between them. CDR3 length: 14 amino acids. CDR3 sequence: CASSPQNRAGELFF. CDR3 in DNA: TGTGCCAGCAGCCCTCAGAATAGGGCCGGGGAGCTGTTTTTT.

This clonotype was observed a handful of times. The chain combines TRBV4-2 with TRBJ2-1, with D unclear. V was clipped by 0 bases and J by 9 bases, with 18 bases between them. CDR1 and CDR2 (germline): LGHNA, YNFKEQ. The CDR3 runs to 16 residues. CDR3 nucleotides: TGTGCCAGCAGCCAAGATGTGACAAGGCTCCGCGGTGAGCAGTTCTTC. This translates into CASSQDVTRLRGEQFF.

The rearrangement joins TRBV9 to TRBJ2-1; 10 bases align to TRBD2. The CDR3 runs 15 residues. Germline-derived CDR1 and CDR2 are SGDLS and YYNGEE. Trimming cost V 2 bases and J 7 bases; bases outside gene matches: 6. CDR3 sequence reads: CASSVTSGNRNEQFF. CDR3 DNA: TGTGCCAGCAGCGTTACTAGCGGGAATCGGAATGAGCAGTTCTTC.

The CDR3 DNA is TGTGCCAGCAGTTTATCCCGGACATCCACCTACGAGCAGTACTTC. This codes for CASSLSRTSTYEQYF. This chain uses TRBV27 with TRBJ2-7; TRBD1 might be the D (5 bases). There are 15 residues in the CDR3. Trimming shortened V by 0 bases and J by 2 bases, and 11 bases separated the two germline ends. Germline values: CDR1 MNHEY, CDR2 SMNVEV (reference sequence).

There are a few counts of this clonotype. This chain links TRBV24-1 with TRBJ2-1, with 7 bases fitting TRBD1. The V segment lost 3 bases and the J segment 2 bases; nucleotides outside the gene matches: 9. There are 17 residues in the CDR3. Germline CDR1 and CDR2: KGHDR and SFDVKD. The CDR3 region has the DNA TGTGCCACCAGTGATGTTACAGGGGCCCAAACCTACAATGAGCAGTTCTTC. Residues: CATSDVTGAQTYNEQFF.

This clonotype was recorded many times. This chain connects TRBV9 to TRBJ2-2; no clear D. V was pared by 0 bases and J by 4 bases, with 4 bases between. This CDR3 is 13 amino acids long. Germline V CDR1 and CDR2: SGDLS, YYNGEE. CDR3 region: CASSVVGTGELFF. As DNA, the CDR3 is TGTGCCAGCAGCGTAGTGGGCACCGGGGAGCTGTTTTTT.

This clonotype was counted between two and nine times. The rearrangement uses TRBV24-1 and TRBJ2-7; 7 bases are shared with TRBD1. The CDR3 extends over 12 amino acids. The V gene's germline CDR1 is KGHDR and CDR2 SFDVKD. The V gene end was trimmed by 4 bases and the J gene end by 4 bases; junction bases not matched to a gene: 0. CDR3 DNA sequence: TGTGCCACCAGTGACAGGGGGTACGAGCAGTACTTC. Translating gives CATSDRGYEQYF.

This clonotype was seen only a few times. The genes are TRBV5-1 and TRBJ2-4; 7 bases are shared with TRBD1. Germline CDR1 SGHRS, CDR2 YFSETQ. CDR3 length equals 17 residues. V lost 3 bases to trimming and J lost 0 bases; unmatched junction nucleotides: 9. The CDR3 DNA reads as TGCGCCAGCAGCTCTGACCGGGACAGCCTAGCCAAAAACATTCAGTACTTC. Translating gives CASSSDRDSLAKNIQYF.